The sequence of this T cell receptor (beta chain) was determined in a study of T cell responses to AZD1222 COVID-19 vaccine listed by TCRdb under 2021. About the full investigation: A total of over 230 trial participants underwent TCR sequencing, of whom nearly 210 had received two doses of AZD1222 and roughly 26 had received two doses of the MenACWY control vaccine. Trial participants were enrolled by age into 18-55, 56-69 and 70-plus year subgroups, with roughly 160, 29 and 62 TCR-sequenced participants respectively. Here is what the overall study found, with its caveats: Conclusions about previously exposed vaccinees are limited, since just a handful of AZD1222 recipients were seropositive for SARS-CoV-2 at baseline. The whole spike protein was spanned by vaccine-associated CD4 TCRs, and dominant responses were seen in regions 160-218 and 743-854. The 56-69-year group was small, and its depth increase did not reach significance, likely because of low power. Most participants were white British and females outnumbered males, and the authors suggested that clonal diversity may have been underestimated. After two AZD1222 doses, spike-specific TCR breadth and depth were significantly higher than at day 0 and than in MenACWY recipients. Reportedly, almost half of the unique spike-specific TCRs recognized epitopes lying outside the regions that are mutated in the B.1.351 and B.1.1.7 variants. No day 14 peak-response samples were available, so repertoires were characterized only after the peak T cell response.

Interpreted using the paper, the time point label stands for: baseline before first vaccination. The label giving this sample's treatment or condition can be read as: meningococcal conjugate vaccine given as trial control. Samples from vaccinated people were obtained from the UK trials COV001 and COV002, which included a single-blind randomized controlled phase 2/3 trial of AZD1222 (ChAdOx1 nCoV-19) in healthy adults. Trial participant PBMC samples were collected at day 0 and day 28 after the second dose for TCRbeta chain sequencing. From a lookup of the germline V gene, CDR1 and CDR2 are SGHTA and FQGNSA. Reading from cysteine to phenylalanine, the CDR3 counts 13 amino acids. Only the CDR3 region is kept as DNA, spanning 39 bases read in frame from base 1. Compared with germline, V lacks 4 bases and J lacks 3 bases; bases without a gene match: 1. The CDR3 regions of human TCRbeta chains were analyzed by immunosequencing. The paper's processing steps were these. Repertoire TCRs were checked for matches against a reference library of SARS-CoV-2-specific TCRs that had been generated using the MIRA antigen-specificity platform. Breadth meant the fraction of unique TCRs that were SARS-CoV-2-associated, whereas depth meant the fraction of total T cells that were SARS-CoV-2-associated. Using the MIRA data, each spike-specific TCR was mapped to the spike region that the TCR reacts to and placed in a CD4 or CD8 class. Log10-transformed breadth and depth values were compared by one-way ANOVA with Sidak's multiple comparisons tests. TCRdb re-hosts the immuneACCESS table, in-frame sequences only. Its copies lack some clones; in the studies checked, an unresolved V gene accounts for under half of them, and the cause for the rest is not known. D and trimming come from the DNA, and the V and J calls and clone size come from that table. Present in this sample are some 89,000 clones, around 89% of which were seen just once. The ten largest account for approximately 4.5% of the sample.

As for this clone: This receptor's antigen is unknown. Qualities for individual bases were not recorded, and no much larger clone is one base off.

The chain is made from TRBV7-2 and TRBJ2-3, and TRBD1 matches 7 of the central bases. The TCR comes from an adult in good health. The material was peripheral blood, obtained on day 0 of MenACWY control vaccination. The DNA is TGTGCCAGCAGCTCGACAGGGACAGATACGCAGTATTTT. It codes for CASSSTGTDTQYF.